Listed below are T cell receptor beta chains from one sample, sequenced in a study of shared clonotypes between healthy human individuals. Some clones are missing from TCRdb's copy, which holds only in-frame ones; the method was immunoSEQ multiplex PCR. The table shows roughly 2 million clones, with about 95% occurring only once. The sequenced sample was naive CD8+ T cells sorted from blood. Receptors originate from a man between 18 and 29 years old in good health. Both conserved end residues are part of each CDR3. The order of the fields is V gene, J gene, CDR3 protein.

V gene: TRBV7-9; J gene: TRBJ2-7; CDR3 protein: CASSLGHGYEQYF
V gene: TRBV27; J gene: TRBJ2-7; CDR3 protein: CASSLRSPGNEQYF
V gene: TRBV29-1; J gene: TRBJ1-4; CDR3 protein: CSVEDLLSVSNEKLFF
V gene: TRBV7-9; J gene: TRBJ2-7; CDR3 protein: CASSLAELAGEQYF
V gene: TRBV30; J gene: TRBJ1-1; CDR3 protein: CAWMKGRGAEAFF
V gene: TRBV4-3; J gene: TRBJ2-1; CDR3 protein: CASSQLGGEQFF
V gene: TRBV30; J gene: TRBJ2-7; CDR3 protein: CAWSAPGQGSYEQYF
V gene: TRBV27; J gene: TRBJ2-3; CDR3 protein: CASSRGPVGTDTQYF
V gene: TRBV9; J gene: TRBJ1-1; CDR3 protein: CASSVHTSGGEAFF
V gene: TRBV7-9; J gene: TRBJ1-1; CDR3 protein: CASSFSPNPDTEAFF
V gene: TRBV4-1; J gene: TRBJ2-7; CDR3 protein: CASSQGTGEFYEQYF
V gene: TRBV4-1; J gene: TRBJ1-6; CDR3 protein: CASSQVQGQVSTLHF
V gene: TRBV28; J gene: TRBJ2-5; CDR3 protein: CASSLTGQGIQETQYF
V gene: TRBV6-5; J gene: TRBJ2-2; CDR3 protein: CASSDGYHGELFF
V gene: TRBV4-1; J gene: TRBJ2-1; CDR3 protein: CASSQSQGRFNEQFF
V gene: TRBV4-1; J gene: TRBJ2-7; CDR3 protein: CASSHGTEERSYEQYF
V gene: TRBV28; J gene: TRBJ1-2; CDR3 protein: CASSFLVPNQTEGYTF
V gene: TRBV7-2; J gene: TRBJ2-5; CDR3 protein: CASSPPVSPEGETQYF
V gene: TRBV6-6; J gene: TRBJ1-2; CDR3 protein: CASSYPVGTRGYTF
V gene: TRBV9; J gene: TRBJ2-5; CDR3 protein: CASSETGRDQYF
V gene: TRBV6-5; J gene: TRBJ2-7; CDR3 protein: CASSYSRDRGFYEQYF
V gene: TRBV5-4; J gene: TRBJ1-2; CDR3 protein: CASSLAGNYGYTF
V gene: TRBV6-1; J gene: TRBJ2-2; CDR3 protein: CASSPGNTGELFF
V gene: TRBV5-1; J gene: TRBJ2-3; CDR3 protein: CASSFVDPGTDTQYF